This is a list of T cell receptor beta chains from one sample in a study of beta chain features in type 1 diabetes. Libraries were prepared by immunoSEQ multiplex PCR; TCRdb keeps only in-frame clonotypes and omits some of them. The profile shows 900,000 or so clones, 17% of them singletons. The sequencing input was naive CD4+ T cells from blood. The receptor set was obtained from a woman younger than 35 in good health. CDR3s include the opening cysteine and the closing phenylalanine or tryptophan. D genes are given only for firm matches. Size values are once, few and many counts, or a class for expanded clones, and some rows have none.

-	TRBV9	-	TRBJ2-3	TGTGCCAGCAGCGTAGAGGCAGGGGTGAAAACAGATACGCAGTATTTT	CASSVEAGVKTDTQYF
few	TRBV11-1	-	TRBJ1-1	TGTGCCAGCGGAGGTTTGTACACTGAAGCTTTCTTT	CASGGLYTEAFF
few	TRBV7-3	-	TRBJ2-5	TGTGCCAGCAGCTTAACCGCGAACCAAGAGACCCAGTACTTC	CASSLTANQETQYF
-	TRBV4-2	TRBD2	TRBJ2-1	TGTGCCAGCAGCCAAGAGGAAGCGGGAGGGGTTGAGCAGTTCTTC	CASSQEEAGGVEQFF
-	TRBV11-2	-	TRBJ1-2	TGTGCCAGCATGGGAGGGAGTAACTATGGCTACACCTTC	CASMGGSNYGYTF
-	TRBV6-1	-	TRBJ2-7	TGTGCCAGCAGTGAAGCGCGAAGTTTTTACGAGCAGTACTTC	CASSEARSFYEQYF
-	TRBV28	TRBD2	TRBJ2-1	TGTGCCAGCAGGGGACTAGCGGGAGGCAATGAGCAGTTCTTC	CASRGLAGGNEQFF
-	TRBV5-1	-	TRBJ2-1	TGCGCCAGCAGCATCACAACAGGGCCCTCCTACAATGAGCAGTTCTTC	CASSITTGPSYNEQFF
-	TRBV5-1	-	TRBJ1-5	TGCGCCAGCAGCTTGGTAGGAGGCAATCAGCCCCAGCATTTT	CASSLVGGNQPQHF
-	TRBV11-3	-	TRBJ2-1	TGTGCCAGCAGCAACCCCGAGTTCAATGAGCAGTTCTTC	CASSNPEFNEQFF
-	TRBV11-1	-	TRBJ1-4	TGTGCCAGCAGCTTAGTCGACAGCGGAAAACTGTTTTTT	CASSLVDSGKLFF
-	TRBV4-1	TRBD2	TRBJ2-7	TGCGCCAGCAGCCAAGGGACTAGCAGTTTCTACGAGCAGTACTTC	CASSQGTSSFYEQYF
once	TRBV6-4	-	TRBJ1-6	TGTGCCAGCAGCAGGGACTTTAATTCACCCCTCCACTTT	CASSRDFNSPLHF
-	TRBV7-8	-	TRBJ2-6	TGTGCCAGCAGCGTTAAGTCGCCGGGCGGCTCTGGGGCCAACGTCCTGACTTTC	CASSVKSPGGSGANVLTF
few	TRBV19	-	TRBJ2-7	TGTGCCAGTAGTTCGGGCCGATACGAGCAGTACTTC	CASSSGRYEQYF
-	TRBV11-1	-	TRBJ2-1	TGTGCCAGCAGCTCGCCGGACGGGCTTAGGTACAATGAGCAGTTCTTC	CASSSPDGLRYNEQFF
-	TRBV4-2	TRBD2	TRBJ2-1	TGTGCCAGCAGCCAGGATCCACTCGGCAGCGGGAGGCAATACAATGAGCAGTTCTTC	CASSQDPLGSGRQYNEQFF
-	TRBV6-5	TRBD1	TRBJ2-7	TGTGCCAGCAGTCCCGGGACAGGGAAGCAGTACTTC	CASSPGTGKQYF
-	TRBV4-2	TRBD2	TRBJ2-5	TGTGCCAGCAGCCAAGGAGGAGCGGGAGGGGGGGAGACCCAGTACTTC	CASSQGGAGGGETQYF
once	TRBV19	-	TRBJ1-1	TGTGCCAGTAGGGGGGTCAGGGCGGGCACTGAAGCTTTCTTT	CASRGVRAGTEAFF
few	TRBV15	TRBD2	TRBJ2-1	TGTGCCACCAGCAGATTAACCGGACTAGATAGCTACAATGAGCAGTTCTTC	CATSRLTGLDSYNEQFF
few	TRBV19	-	TRBJ2-5	TGTGCCAGTAGTAGGGAGGGGGGGACCCAGTACTTC	CASSREGGTQYF
-	TRBV7-9	-	TRBJ2-5	TGTGCCAGCAGCCCCCCCGGGCGCGGGGATCAAGAGACCCAGTACTTC	CASSPPGRGDQETQYF
few	TRBV7-2	-	TRBJ2-7	TGTGCCAGCAGCTTGTCTAGCGACTACGAGCAGTACTTC	CASSLSSDYEQYF
-	TRBV5-8	TRBD2	TRBJ2-3	TGTGCCAGCACTCAAGGAGGGACTAGCGGGCTCACAGATACGCAGTATTTT	CASTQGGTSGLTDTQYF
few	TRBV10-3	-	TRBJ2-3	TGTGCCATCTCGGGGCGAGGGACGAACACAGATACGCAGTATTTT	CAISGRGTNTDTQYF
-	TRBV7-9	-	TRBJ1-3	TGTGCCAGCAGCCCCGGGGATTTT	CASSPGDF
-	TRBV9	TRBD2	TRBJ2-3	TGTGCCAGCAGCGTTCAGGGCGGGAGGGCGGCAGATACGCAGTATTTT	CASSVQGGRAADTQYF
-	TRBV10-3	-	TRBJ2-1	TGTGCCATCAGGGTCCACGATGAGCAGTTCTTC	CAIRVHDEQFF
few	TRBV7-9	TRBD2	TRBJ2-7	TGTGCCAGCAGCTTATTGACTAGCGGTCATCGGGAGCAGTACTTC	CASSLLTSGHREQYF
-	TRBV15	TRBD2	TRBJ2-3	TGTGCCACCGGGGTAGCGGGAGTCACAGATACGCAGTATTTT	CATGVAGVTDTQYF
-	TRBV5-1	-	TRBJ2-2	TGCGCCAGCAGCTTGGGTGGGTCCACCGGGGAGCTGTTTTTT	CASSLGGSTGELFF
few	TRBV10-3	-	TRBJ2-1	TGTGCCATCAGGACAGAAACCTACAATGAGCAGTTCTTC	CAIRTETYNEQFF
few	TRBV19	TRBD1	TRBJ2-3	TGTGCCAGTAGTGGACAGGGGTTAACAGATACGCAGTATTTT	CASSGQGLTDTQYF
-	TRBV5-4	-	TRBJ2-6	TGTGCCAGCAGCCATCAAAGCTCTGGGGCCAACGTCCTGACTTTC	CASSHQSSGANVLTF
-	TRBV19	TRBD2	TRBJ2-3	TGTGCCAGTAGCGGGACTAGCGGAACAGATACGCAGTATTTT	CASSGTSGTDTQYF
few	TRBV5-6	-	TRBJ2-6	TGTGCCAGCAGCTTGCGCGGGTTCTCTGGGGCCAACGTCCTGACTTTC	CASSLRGFSGANVLTF
few	TRBV19	TRBD2	TRBJ2-1	TGTGCCAGTAGTATCATAGCGGGACGATCCTACAATGAGCAGTTCTTC	CASSIIAGRSYNEQFF
-	TRBV9	-	TRBJ2-2	TGTGCCAGCAGCGGTTTGTCGGGAGCGGGCGGGGAGCTGTTTTTT	CASSGLSGAGGELFF
few	TRBV2	-	TRBJ1-4	TGTGCCGGAATGACTGGTAATGAAAAACTGTTTTTT	CAGMTGNEKLFF
-	TRBV7-2	TRBD1	TRBJ2-2	TGTGCCAGCAGCTCCGGGACAGGGGTGGAGCTGTTTTTT	CASSSGTGVELFF
-	TRBV25-1	-	TRBJ1-1	TGTGCCAGCAGTGAATTTGGGGGGGCGATGAACACTGAAGCTTTCTTT	CASSEFGGAMNTEAFF
-	TRBV28	TRBD1	TRBJ2-7	TGTGCCAGCAGTTGGACAGGGCGGAACGAGCAGTACTTC	CASSWTGRNEQYF
few	TRBV4-3	-	TRBJ2-2	TGCGCCAGCAGCCTACGCCAGAGAGGTCGAACCGGGGAGCTGTTTTTT	CASSLRQRGRTGELFF
-	TRBV7-8	-	TRBJ1-5	TGTGCCAGCAGCTTATCTGAAGGGAACAGGGCCCAACCCCAGCATTTT	CASSLSEGNRAQPQHF
few	TRBV6-5	-	TRBJ2-1	TGTGCCAGCAGTTACTCCGGGGTCAATGAGCAGTTCTTC	CASSYSGVNEQFF
few	TRBV5-1	-	TRBJ2-5	TGCGCCAGCAGCTTGGCCGGGACACTCCAAGAGACCCAGTACTTC	CASSLAGTLQETQYF
-	TRBV18	-	TRBJ2-3	TGTGCCAGCTCACCCCTTTCGGCCCCAGATACGCAGTATTTT	CASSPLSAPDTQYF
few	TRBV9	TRBD1	TRBJ2-1	TGTGCCAGCAGCGTCCAACCGGGACAGTACTACAATGAGCAGTTCTTC	CASSVQPGQYYNEQFF
few	TRBV9	-	TRBJ2-5	TGTGCCAGCAGCGTAGAAGGAATCCAAGAGACCCAGTACTTC	CASSVEGIQETQYF
few	TRBV9	TRBD2	TRBJ2-2	TGTGCCAGCAGCGTATGGGATCGGGAGGGCGACACCGGGGAGCTGTTTTTT	CASSVWDREGDTGELFF
few	TRBV5-6	-	TRBJ2-2	TGTGCCAGCAGCCCAACTTTTGACAGGTCGGAAGACACCGGGGAGCTGTTTTTT	CASSPTFDRSEDTGELFF
few	TRBV5-4	TRBD1	TRBJ1-1	TGTGCCAGCAGATACGGACAGGGGTACACTGAAGCTTTCTTT	CASRYGQGYTEAFF
few	TRBV5-6	TRBD1	TRBJ2-1	TGTGCCAGCAGCTTCACAGGGGACGGTGTCAATGAGCAGTTCTTC	CASSFTGDGVNEQFF
few	TRBV6-5	TRBD1	TRBJ1-2	TGTGCCAGCAGACCCGGACAGGGGAACTACACCTTC	CASRPGQGNYTF